These 27 T cell receptor beta chains originate from one sample sequenced in a study of blood T cell repertoires in COVID-19. Libraries were prepared by immunoSEQ multiplex PCR; TCRdb keeps only in-frame clonotypes and omits some of them. This sample has more than 95,000 clones, with about three quarters found just once. Sequencing input: peripheral blood. These receptors were collected from a man aged 70 or older with acute or convalescent COVID-19.

The gene calls are TRBV15 and TRBJ1-3; a weak D match, TRBD1 (6 bases). V shed 1 base and J shed 0 bases, with 13 bases lying between them. The CDR3 runs 17 residues. Per germline, CDR1 LNHNV and CDR2 YYDKDF (reference sequence). The CDR3: CATSRVAWTDSGNTIYF. The CDR3 DNA is TGTGCCACCAGCAGAGTAGCTTGGACAGACTCTGGAAACACCATATATTTT.

The chain has TRBV6-5 and TRBJ1-4; 10 bases are a match to TRBD1. This CDR3 is 15 amino acids long. CDR1 is MNHEY and CDR2 is SVGAGI in the germline V gene. Trimming removed 5 bases from V and 8 bases from J; junction bases left unmatched: 8. CDR3 in amino acids: CASSTRQGAEEKLFF. The CDR3 DNA is TGTGCCAGCAGTACAAGACAGGGGGCAGAGGAAAAACTGTTTTTT.

The V call is TRBV23-1, the J call TRBJ2-7; D possibly corresponds to TRBD1 (6 bases). TRBV23-1 is placed among ORFs of uncertain function. The CDR3 extends over 19 amino acids. In DNA, the CDR3 is TGCCCCACCCCTCAACTCTACCCGGGACAAGGTCCCCCTCTCTACGAGCAGTACTTC. It translates to CPTPQLYPGQGPPLYEQYF.

The chain combines TRBV5-5 with TRBJ1-2; D may be TRBD1 (5 bases). The CDR3 runs 13 residues. CDR1 is SGHKS, CDR2 YYEKEE, per germline (reference sequence). Deletions cut 2 bases from V and 2 bases from J, with 7 bases between. Here the CDR3 reads CASSLSGNYGYTF. CDR3 DNA sequence: TGTGCCAGCAGCTTATCAGGGAACTATGGCTACACCTTC.

The V gene is TRBV9, the J gene TRBJ2-3, with D maybe TRBD1 (6 bases). The V end was cut by 0 bases, the J end by 8 bases, with 13 bases between. The CDR3 spans 14 residues. Germline V gene lookup returns CDR1 SGDLS and CDR2 YYNGEE. CDR3 sequence reads: CASSVEGQGITQYF. The DNA for the CDR3 is TGTGCCAGCAGCGTAGAGGGGCAGGGGATTACGCAGTATTTT. The entire variable domain, with the rest obtained from reference TRBV9 and TRBJ2-3, is as follows: DSGVTQTPKHLITATGQRVTLRCSPRSGDLSVYWYQQSLDQGLQFLIQYYNGEERAKGNILERFSAQQFPDLHSELNLSSLELGDSALYFCASSVEGQGITQYFGPGTRLTVL.

This clone came up a few times. The rearrangement uses TRBV2 and TRBJ2-7; 10 nucleotides align to TRBD1. J was trimmed by 5 bases and V by 4 bases; bases with no gene match: 2. Germline CDR1 reads SNHLY; CDR2 reads FYNNEI. This CDR3 is built from 13 residues. CDR3 coding DNA: TGTGCCAGCAGTGGGACAGGGGGTCACGAGCAGTACTTC. It is translated as CASSGTGGHEQYF.

This chain connects TRBV11-3 to TRBJ2-1; D is unresolved. CDR3 size: 13 residues. V was pared by 5 bases and J by 5 bases, with 10 bases between. Germline assignment: CDR1 SGHNT and CDR2 YENEEA. DNA for the CDR3: TGTGCCAGCAGCCTCACTCCGGACAATGAGCAGTTCTTC. This translates into CASSLTPDNEQFF.

Notes on this clone: The sample contains more than one DNA sequence encoding this CDR3. The J gene is TRBJ1-2, the V gene TRBV7-9, with D perhaps TRBD1 (6 bases). This CDR3 spans 13 amino acids. CDR1 is SEHNR, CDR2 FQNEAQ, per germline (reference sequence). The V end lost 5 bases, the J end lost 4 bases, and 11 bases lay between the germline ends. The CDR3 loop reads CASSPGQRYGYTF. Here the CDR3 DNA reads TGTGCCAGCAGCCCTGGACAGCGCTATGGCTACACCTTC.

The gene calls are TRBV7-9 and TRBJ1-1; the D gene is possibly TRBD1 (5 bases). From germline, CDR1 is SEHNR and CDR2 FQNEAQ (reference sequence). The CDR3 totals 13 residues. Trimming removed 3 bases at V and 3 bases at J, with 8 bases between. The chain's CDR3 is CASSLEGHTEAFF. CDR3 bases: TGTGCCAGCAGCTTGGAGGGGCACACTGAAGCTTTCTTT.

The chain combines TRBV7-9 with TRBJ1-4, with 7 bases lining up with TRBD1. V gave up 4 bases and J gave up 7 bases; unmatched junction bases: 18. The V gene's germline CDR1 is SEHNR and CDR2 FQNEAQ (reference sequence). The CDR3 is made up of 18 amino acids. The CDR3 loop is CASSSVKQGQRGGEKLFF. The CDR3 nucleotides read TGTGCCAGCAGCTCGGTAAAACAGGGGCAAAGAGGTGGTGAAAAACTGTTTTTT. The full variable domain, in which reference TRBV7-9 and TRBJ1-4 provide the parts outside the CDR3, is DTGVSQNPRHKITKRGQNVTFRCDPISEHNRLYWYRQTLGQGPEFLTYFQNEAQLEKSRLLSDRFSAERPKGSFSTLEIQRTEQGDSAMYLCASSSVKQGQRGGEKLFFGSGTQLSVL.

V gene TRBV7-9 combines with J gene TRBJ2-1; TRBD2 is a possible D gene (6 bases). Trimming stripped 9 bases from V and 2 bases from J, with 23 bases between. The CDR3 contains 17 residues. Looked up from germline, CDR1 is SEHNR and CDR2 is FQNEAQ (reference sequence). CDR3 protein: CASRPLEASETYNEQFF. The CDR3 DNA is TGTGCCAGTCGCCCCCTGGAGGCTAGCGAAACCTACAATGAGCAGTTCTTC. Drawing the rest from reference TRBV7-9 and TRBJ2-1, the complete variable domain is DTGVSQNPRHKITKRGQNVTFRCDPISEHNRLYWYRQTLGQGPEFLTYFQNEAQLEKSRLLSDRFSAERPKGSFSTLEIQRTEQGDSAMYLCASRPLEASETYNEQFFGPGTRLTVL.

The chain employs TRBV15 and TRBJ1-5, with D possibly matching TRBD1 (5 bases). The V and J ends lost 0 bases and 1 base respectively, with 16 bases between them. CDR1 and CDR2 from the germline V gene are LNHNV and YYDKDF (reference sequence). This CDR3 has 18 amino acids. CDR3 sequence (DNA): TGTGCCACCAGCAGAGAGAGGGCCCCTGGGGGGAGCAATCAGCCCCAGCATTTT. Translating it yields CATSRERAPGGSNQPQHF.

This chain uses TRBV24-1 with TRBJ2-5; unclear D gene. V was trimmed by 2 bases and J by 1 base, leaving 7 bases between them. This CDR3 region has 14 residues. Germline V CDR1 and CDR2: KGHDR, SFDVKD. CDR3 nucleotide sequence: TGTGCCACCAGTGATTCAGAATCCCAAGAGACCCAGTACTTC. Amino acids: CATSDSESQETQYF.

The chain has TRBV18 and TRBJ2-2; 11 bases align to TRBD1. Trimming at V came to 2 bases and at J to 6 bases, leaving 5 bases not matched to a gene. The CDR3 runs to 16 residues. Germline CDR1 KGHSH, CDR2 LQKENI. Written as DNA, the CDR3 is TGTGCCAGCTCACCAAACGGACAGGGGGCGCCCGGGGAGCTGTTTTTT. Its translation is CASSPNGQGAPGELFF.

The V and J genes are TRBV9 and TRBJ2-2; D possibly corresponds to TRBD1 (5 bases). V shed 3 bases and J shed 3 bases, with 6 bases lying between them. The CDR3 contains 13 residues. Germline CDR1 and CDR2: SGDLS and YYNGEE. The CDR3, as DNA: TGTGCCAGCAGCGGACAGCACACCGGGGAGCTGTTTTTT. It is translated as CASSGQHTGELFF.

This clone was recorded once. The V gene is TRBV3-1 (or the pseudogene TRBV3-2), the J gene TRBJ2-3, with a possible D match to TRBD2 (5 bases). CDR1 and CDR2 from the germline V gene are LGHDT and YNNKEL (reference sequence). The V gene lost 0 bases and the J gene lost 2 bases, with 12 bases spanning the gap. The CDR3 consists of 16 residues. The CDR3 DNA reads TGTGCCAGCAGCCAAGATCCGACGGGGTACACAGATACGCAGTATTTT. Translating gives CASSQDPTGYTDTQYF.

The V and J genes are TRBV5-8 and TRBJ1-2, with a weak D call TRBD1 (5 bases). V shed 4 bases and J shed 10 bases, with 14 bases lying between them. The CDR3 spans 12 residues. The germline gives CDR1 SGHTS, CDR2 YDEGEE. CDR3 protein: CASSQGQGYYTF. CDR3 DNA sequence: TGTGCCAGCAGCCAGGGCCAGGGTTACTACACCTTC.

The V gene is TRBV7-2, the J gene TRBJ2-7; 13 nucleotides line up with TRBD2. The CDR3 totals 17 residues. Germline CDR1 SGHTA, CDR2 FQGNSA. The junction had 6 bases not matched to a gene; V was cut back by 4 bases and J by 0 bases. The CDR3 sequence: CASSSTSGGSSSYEQYF. The CDR3 DNA is TGTGCCAGCAGCTCGACTAGCGGGGGGTCTAGCTCCTACGAGCAGTACTTC.

The V call is TRBV27, the J call TRBJ2-7; TRBD2 might be the D (6 bases). CDR3 length: 14 residues. CDR1 and CDR2 (germline): MNHEY, SMNVEV (reference sequence). Trimming took off 3 bases at V and 4 bases at J, with 13 bases between the two ends. CDR3 nucleotides: TGTGCCAGCAGTTTGGGGGGTTCGAGGTACGAGCAGTACTTC. Protein: CASSLGGSRYEQYF.

Judged by abundance, this clone is medium-sized (0.01 to 0.1%). This chain uses TRBV29-1 with TRBJ2-1; D not resolved. Looked up from germline, CDR1 is SQVTM and CDR2 is ANQGSEA. V was shortened by 0 bases and J by 0 bases, with 6 bases between the two germline ends. This CDR3 spans 14 amino acids. The CDR3 spells CSVEDGLSYNEQFF. The CDR3 DNA sequence: TGCAGCGTTGAAGACGGTCTCTCCTACAATGAGCAGTTCTTC.

The CDR3 sequence: CAILAGTASGNTIYF. The DNA of the CDR3 is TGTGCCATCTTGGCTGGGACAGCCTCTGGAAACACCATATATTTT. The chain has TRBV10-3 and TRBJ1-3; 7 bases align to TRBD1. The trim removed 8 bases at V and 0 bases at J, leaving 7 bases unmatched. The length of the CDR3 is 15 residues. Germline CDR1 is ENHRY and CDR2 is SYGVKD.

The chain uses TRBV5-4 and TRBJ1-4; 9 bases agree with TRBD1. With 3 bases clipped from V and 5 bases from J, the junction kept 8 bases outside the gene matches. Per germline, CDR1 SGHNT and CDR2 YYREEE (reference sequence). The CDR3 spans 16 residues. The CDR3, as DNA: TGTGCCAGCAGCTCTGGTGGGACAGGGCCCAATGAAAAACTGTTTTTT. Encoded protein: CASSSGGTGPNEKLFF.

This chain uses TRBV28 with TRBJ1-1, with 7 bases lining up with TRBD1. This CDR3 is built from 13 residues. The V gene end was trimmed by 2 bases and the J gene end by 11 bases; junction bases not matched to a gene: 8. CDR1 is MDHEN, CDR2 SYDVKM, per germline. CDR3 region: CASSLSGQGVAFF. For the CDR3, the DNA is TGTGCCAGCAGTTTAAGTGGGCAGGGGGTCGCTTTCTTT.

Only one count was recorded for this clone. DNA of the CDR3: TGCGCCAGCAGTCGGGACAGGGCGGGGGATGAGCAGTTCTTC. The encoded protein is CASSRDRAGDEQFF. This rearrangement joins TRBV10-1 to TRBJ2-1; 9 nucleotides align to TRBD1. Germline V gene data show CDR1 as WNHNN and CDR2 as SYGVQD (reference sequence). Unmatched junction bases numbered 7, after V lost 5 bases and J lost 8 bases. This CDR3 is built from 14 residues.

This chain connects TRBV11-2 to TRBJ1-1; 7 nucleotides match TRBD1. The CDR3 totals 15 residues. Germline V gene lookup returns CDR1 SGHAT and CDR2 FQNNGV. Trimming removed 5 bases from V and 3 bases from J; junction bases left unmatched: 9. CDR3 bases: TGTGCCAGCAGCCTCCAGACAGGGCCCCACACTGAAGCTTTCTTT. It codes for CASSLQTGPHTEAFF. Together with reference TRBV11-2 and TRBJ1-1, the CDR3 gives the full variable domain: EAGVAQSPRYKIIEKRQSVAFWCNPISGHATLYWYQQILGQGPKLLIQFQNNGVVDDSQLPKDRFSAERLKGVDSTLKIQPAKLEDSAVYLCASSLQTGPHTEAFFGQGTRLTVV.

This clone showed up just once. The rearrangement joins TRBV6-4 to TRBJ1-1; possible D gene TRBD1, 6 bases. In germline, CDR1 is MRHNA, CDR2 SNTAGT. Trimming cost V 0 bases and J 4 bases, with 9 bases left between them. This CDR3 region has 14 residues. CDR3 DNA: TGTGCCAGCAGTGACTCGGGGGCGGGCACTGAAGCTTTCTTT. Protein sequence: CASSDSGAGTEAFF.

The rearrangement links TRBV3-1 (or the pseudogene TRBV3-2) to TRBJ2-1; 12 nucleotides line up with TRBD2. Trimming at V came to 8 bases and at J to 8 bases, leaving 13 bases not matched to a gene. The length of the CDR3 is 16 residues. CDR1 and CDR2 from the germline V gene are LGHDT and YNNKEL (reference sequence). The CDR3 DNA reads as TGTGCCAGCTGGGCTAGCGGGGGGGGAAGGATAGATGAGCAGTTCTTC. Its translation is CASWASGGGRIDEQFF.